This TCR beta chain was retrieved from a study of CD8+ T cells in alopecia areata. Study-wide background: Treated patients swallowed 5 to 10 mg of oral tofacitinib twice daily. The drug, tofacitinib, lasted 6 to 18 months, followed by 6 months off drug. General study points: Especially in alopecia totalis/universalis, lesional scalp showed greater clonality than normal scalp did.

Turning to this clone: Its cognate antigen is unknown. At the DNA level, this CDR3 is encoded by other sequences in the same sample as well.

Described treatment: oral pan-JAK inhibitor, 5-10 mg twice daily. The authors sorted CD4+ and CD8+ T cells from PBMCs. Sequencing used cDNA as its template, made by extracting RNA and reverse transcribing it. Assay used: immunoSEQ multiplex PCR; TCRdb lists only in-frame clones, some missing. The data show some 180,000 clones, with about 47% seen just once and about 9.4% held by the top ten. The length of the CDR3 is 13 residues. Trimming shortened V by 3 bases and J by 4 bases, and 9 bases separated the two germline ends. Germline CDR1 and CDR2: GTSNPN and SVGIG (reference sequence). This TCR was sampled from a human donor with alopecia areata. The V and J genes are TRBV30 and TRBJ2-2, with D uncertain. Sequencing was performed on CD8+ T cells sorted from blood, taken at roughly week 52, from a patient treated with tofacitinib. The CDR3 DNA follows: TGTGCCTGGAGGCTAGTGAGCACCGGGGAGCTGTTTTTT. It yields the protein CAWRLVSTGELFF.